The present TCR beta chain was sequenced within a study of identical twins. Study-wide points: Memory repertoires showed no such pattern, whereas abundant cord blood beta clonotypes carried fewer insertions. The study found that models underestimated out-of-frame TCR alpha sharing in monozygotic twins.

As concerns this clonotype: Its antigen is still unknown. At one end, the junction sequence differs from germline, possibly due to a read error.

The germline V gene has CDR1 MNHEY and CDR2 SVGEGT. CDR3 length: 11 amino acids. Template switching created a universal primer site, and the cDNA included unique molecular identifiers. TCRdb re-called the 5' RACE reads through MiXCR, storing one row per CDR3 protein. The table includes more than 1.5 million distinct CDR3 sequences, under 35% detected once. V gene TRBV6-2 or TRBV6-3 combines with J gene TRBJ2-1; unclear D gene. This TCR derives from a newborn girl in good health. The sequenced sample was cord blood. As DNA, the CDR3 is TGTGCCAGCAGCTGGTACAATAAGCAGTTCTTC. The encoded protein is CASSWYNKQFF.